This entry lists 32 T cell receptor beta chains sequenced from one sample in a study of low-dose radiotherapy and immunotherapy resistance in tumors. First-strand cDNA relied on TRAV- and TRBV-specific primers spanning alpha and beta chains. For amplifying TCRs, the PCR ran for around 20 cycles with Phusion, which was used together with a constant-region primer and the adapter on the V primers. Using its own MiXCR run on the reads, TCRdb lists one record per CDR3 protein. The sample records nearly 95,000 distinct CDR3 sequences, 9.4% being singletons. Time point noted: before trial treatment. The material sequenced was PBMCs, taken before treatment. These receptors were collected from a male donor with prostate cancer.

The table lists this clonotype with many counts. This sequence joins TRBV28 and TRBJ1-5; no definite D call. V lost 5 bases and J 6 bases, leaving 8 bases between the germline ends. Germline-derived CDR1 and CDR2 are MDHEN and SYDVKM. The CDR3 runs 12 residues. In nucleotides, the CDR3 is TGTGCCAGCAGTACCCTCGGTCAGCCCCAGCATTTT. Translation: CASSTLGQPQHF. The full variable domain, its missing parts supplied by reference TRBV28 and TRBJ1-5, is DVKVTQSSRYLVKRTGEKVFLECVQDMDHENMFWYRQDPGLGLRLIYFSYDVKMKEKGDIPEGYSVSREKKERFSLILESASTNQTSMYLCASSTLGQPQHFGDGTRLSIL.

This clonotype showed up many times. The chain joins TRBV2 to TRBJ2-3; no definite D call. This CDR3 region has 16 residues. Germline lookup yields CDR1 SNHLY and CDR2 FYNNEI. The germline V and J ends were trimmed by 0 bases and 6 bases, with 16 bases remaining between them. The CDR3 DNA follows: TGTGCCAGCAGTGAAGCTCCTCCGTCGGTCAGTGATACGCAGTATTTT. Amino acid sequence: CASSEAPPSVSDTQYF.

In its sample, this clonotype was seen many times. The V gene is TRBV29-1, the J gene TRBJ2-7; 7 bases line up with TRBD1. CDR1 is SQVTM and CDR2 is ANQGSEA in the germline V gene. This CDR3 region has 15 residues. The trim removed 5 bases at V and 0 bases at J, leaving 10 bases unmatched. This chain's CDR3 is CSVRQGGGFSYEQYF. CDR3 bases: TGCAGCGTTCGACAGGGTGGCGGGTTCTCCTACGAGCAGTACTTC.

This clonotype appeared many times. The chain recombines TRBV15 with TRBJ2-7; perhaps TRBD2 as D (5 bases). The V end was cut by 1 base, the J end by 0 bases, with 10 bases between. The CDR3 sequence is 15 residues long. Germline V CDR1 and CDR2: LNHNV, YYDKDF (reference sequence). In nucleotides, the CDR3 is TGTGCCACCAGCAGAGTCTTCGCGGGCTCCTACGAGCAGTACTTC. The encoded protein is CATSRVFAGSYEQYF.

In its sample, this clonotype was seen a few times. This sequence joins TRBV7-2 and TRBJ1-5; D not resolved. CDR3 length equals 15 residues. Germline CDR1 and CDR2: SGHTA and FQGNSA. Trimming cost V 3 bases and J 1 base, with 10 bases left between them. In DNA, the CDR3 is TGTGCCAGCAGCTTCGGGGTCTTGAGCAATCAGCCCCAGCATTTT. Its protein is CASSFGVLSNQPQHF. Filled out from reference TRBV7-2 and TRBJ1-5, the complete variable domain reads GAGVSQSPSNKVTEKGKDVELRCDPISGHTALYWYRQSLGQGLEFLIYFQGNSAPDKSGLPSDRFSAERTGGSVSTLTIQRTQQEDSAVYLCASSFGVLSNQPQHFGDGTRLSIL.

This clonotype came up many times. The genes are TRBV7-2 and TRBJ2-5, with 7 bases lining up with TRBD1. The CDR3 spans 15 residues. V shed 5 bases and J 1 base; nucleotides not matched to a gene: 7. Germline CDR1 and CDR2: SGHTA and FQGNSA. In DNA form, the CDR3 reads TGTGCCAGCAGCAATCACGGGACAGTCCAAGAGACCCAGTACTTC. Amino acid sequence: CASSNHGTVQETQYF.

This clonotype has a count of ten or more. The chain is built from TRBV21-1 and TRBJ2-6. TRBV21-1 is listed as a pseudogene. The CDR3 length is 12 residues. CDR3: CANLTGANVLTF. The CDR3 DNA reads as TGTGCCAACCTGACTGGGGCCAACGTCCTGACTTTC.

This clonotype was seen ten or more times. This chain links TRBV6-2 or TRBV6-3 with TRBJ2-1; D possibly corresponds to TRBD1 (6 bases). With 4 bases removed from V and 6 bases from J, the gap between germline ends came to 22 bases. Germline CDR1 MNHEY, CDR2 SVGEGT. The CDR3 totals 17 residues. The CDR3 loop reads CASSSNLRGRPANEQFF. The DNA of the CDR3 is TGTGCCAGCAGTTCAAACCTCAGGGGACGCCCGGCCAATGAGCAGTTCTTC.

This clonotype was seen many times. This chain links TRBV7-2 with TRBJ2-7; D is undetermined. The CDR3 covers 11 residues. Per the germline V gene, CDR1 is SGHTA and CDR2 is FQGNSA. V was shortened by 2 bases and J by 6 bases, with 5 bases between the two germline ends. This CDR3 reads CASSLNVEQYF. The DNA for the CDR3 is TGTGCCAGCAGCTTAAACGTCGAGCAGTACTTC.

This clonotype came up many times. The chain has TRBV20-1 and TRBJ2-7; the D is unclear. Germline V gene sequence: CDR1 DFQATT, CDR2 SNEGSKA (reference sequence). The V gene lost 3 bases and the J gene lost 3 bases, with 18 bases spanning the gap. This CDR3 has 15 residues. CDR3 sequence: CSARAPVSVGYEQYF. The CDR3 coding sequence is TGCAGTGCTAGGGCCCCTGTCAGCGTTGGCTACGAGCAGTACTTC.

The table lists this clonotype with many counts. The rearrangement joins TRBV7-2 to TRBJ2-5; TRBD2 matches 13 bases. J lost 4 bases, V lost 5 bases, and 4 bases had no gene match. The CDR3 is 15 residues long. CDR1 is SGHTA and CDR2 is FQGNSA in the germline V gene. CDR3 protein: CASSLGLAGVETQYF. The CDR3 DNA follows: TGTGCCAGCAGCCTAGGACTAGCGGGAGTAGAGACCCAGTACTTC.

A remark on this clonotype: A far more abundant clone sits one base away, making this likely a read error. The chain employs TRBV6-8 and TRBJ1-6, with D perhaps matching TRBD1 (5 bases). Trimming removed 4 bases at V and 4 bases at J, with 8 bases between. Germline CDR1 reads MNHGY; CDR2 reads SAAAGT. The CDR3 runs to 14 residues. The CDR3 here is CASSSGTYNSPLHF. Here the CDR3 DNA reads TGTGCCAGCAGTTCCGGGACTTATAATTCACCCCTCCACTTT.

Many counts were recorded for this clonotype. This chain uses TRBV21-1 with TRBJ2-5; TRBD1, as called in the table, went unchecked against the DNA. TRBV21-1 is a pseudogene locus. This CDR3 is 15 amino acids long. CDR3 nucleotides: TGTGCCAGCAGCAAAGTCCAGGGGAACCAAGAGACCCAGTACTTC. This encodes CASSKVQGNQETQYF.

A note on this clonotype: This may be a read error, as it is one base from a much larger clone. The CDR3 protein is CGTQRSSTDTQNF. CDR3 bases: TGTGGGACTCAAAGGTCTAGCACAGATACGCAGAATTTT. The genes are TRBV7-9 and TRBJ2-3; TRBD2 might be the D (5 bases). This CDR3 spans 13 amino acids. Germline V lookup: CDR1 SEHNR, CDR2 FQNEAQ (reference sequence).

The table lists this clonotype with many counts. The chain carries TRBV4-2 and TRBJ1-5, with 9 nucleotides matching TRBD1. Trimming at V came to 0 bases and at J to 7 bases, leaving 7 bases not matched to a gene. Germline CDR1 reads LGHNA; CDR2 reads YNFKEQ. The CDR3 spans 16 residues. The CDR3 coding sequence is TGTGCCAGCAGCCAAGACCAGACAGGGGGAAGGCAGCCCCAGCATTTT. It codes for CASSQDQTGGRQPQHF.

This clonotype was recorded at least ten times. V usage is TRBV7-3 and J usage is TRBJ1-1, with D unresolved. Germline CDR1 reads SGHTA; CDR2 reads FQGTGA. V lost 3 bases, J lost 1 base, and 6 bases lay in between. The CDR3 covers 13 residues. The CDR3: CASSFGENTEAFF. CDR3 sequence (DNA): TGTGCCAGCAGCTTTGGAGAGAACACTGAAGCTTTCTTT. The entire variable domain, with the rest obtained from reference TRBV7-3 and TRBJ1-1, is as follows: GAGVSQTPSNKVTEKGKYVELRCDPISGHTALYWYRQSLGQGPEFLIYFQGTGAADDSGLPNDRFFAVRPEGSVSTLKIQRTERGDSAVYLCASSFGENTEAFFGQGTRLTVV.

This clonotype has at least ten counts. The CDR3 nucleotides are TGTGCCAGCAGCTTGGCGACAGGGGATCAGCCCCAGCATTTT. Translated, it gives CASSLATGDQPQHF. The chain carries TRBV5-6 and TRBJ1-5; TRBD1 aligns across 8 bases. Germline CDR1 SGHDT, CDR2 YYEEEE. The CDR3 sequence is 14 residues long. The V gene end was trimmed by 0 bases and the J gene end by 5 bases; junction bases not matched to a gene: 1.

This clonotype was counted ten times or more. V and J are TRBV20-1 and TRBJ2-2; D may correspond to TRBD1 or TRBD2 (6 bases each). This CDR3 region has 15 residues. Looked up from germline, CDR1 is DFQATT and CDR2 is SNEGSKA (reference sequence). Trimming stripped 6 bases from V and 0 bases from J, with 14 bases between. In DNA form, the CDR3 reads TGCAGTGCCACCCGGGGGCAGACGAACACCGGGGAGCTGTTTTTT. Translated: CSATRGQTNTGELFF.

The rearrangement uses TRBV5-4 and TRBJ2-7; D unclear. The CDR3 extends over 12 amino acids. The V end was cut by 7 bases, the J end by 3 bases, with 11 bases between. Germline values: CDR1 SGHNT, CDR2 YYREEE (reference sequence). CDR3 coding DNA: TGTGCCAGCTCCCATAACGGCTACGAGCAGTACTTC. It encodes CASSHNGYEQYF.

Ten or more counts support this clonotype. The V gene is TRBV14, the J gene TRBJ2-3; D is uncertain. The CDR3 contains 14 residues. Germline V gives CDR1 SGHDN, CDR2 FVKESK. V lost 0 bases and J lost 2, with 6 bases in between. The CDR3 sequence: CASSQETFTDTQYF. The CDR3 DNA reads TGTGCCAGCAGCCAAGAAACCTTCACAGATACGCAGTATTTT.

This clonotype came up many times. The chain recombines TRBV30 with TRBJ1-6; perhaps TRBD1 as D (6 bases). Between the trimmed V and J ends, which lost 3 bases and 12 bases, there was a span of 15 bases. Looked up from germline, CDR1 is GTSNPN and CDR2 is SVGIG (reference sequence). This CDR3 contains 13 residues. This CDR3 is CAWSTDSSLPLHF. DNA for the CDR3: TGTGCCTGGAGCACGGACAGTTCTCTACCCCTCCACTTT.

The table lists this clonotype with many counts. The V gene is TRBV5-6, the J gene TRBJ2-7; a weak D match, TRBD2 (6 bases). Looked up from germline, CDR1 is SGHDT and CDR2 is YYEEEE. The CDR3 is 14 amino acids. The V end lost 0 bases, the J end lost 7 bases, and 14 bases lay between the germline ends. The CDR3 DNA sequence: TGTGCCAGCAGCTTGGCCGGCTACGCGGGGGAGCAGTACTTC. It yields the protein CASSLAGYAGEQYF.

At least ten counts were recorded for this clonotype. In DNA form, the CDR3 reads TGTGCCAGCAGGGCAACGGGGTTAGGACAAAACATTCAGTACTTC. Translation gives CASRATGLGQNIQYF. The rearrangement links TRBV28 to TRBJ2-4; possible D gene TRBD2, 5 bases. The CDR3 consists of 15 residues. Germline values: CDR1 MDHEN, CDR2 SYDVKM. The V and J ends lost 6 bases and 5 bases respectively, with 17 bases between them. The whole variable domain, remainder taken from reference TRBV28 and TRBJ2-4, is DVKVTQSSRYLVKRTGEKVFLECVQDMDHENMFWYRQDPGLGLRLIYFSYDVKMKEKGDIPEGYSVSREKKERFSLILESASTNQTSMYLCASRATGLGQNIQYFGAGTRLSVL.

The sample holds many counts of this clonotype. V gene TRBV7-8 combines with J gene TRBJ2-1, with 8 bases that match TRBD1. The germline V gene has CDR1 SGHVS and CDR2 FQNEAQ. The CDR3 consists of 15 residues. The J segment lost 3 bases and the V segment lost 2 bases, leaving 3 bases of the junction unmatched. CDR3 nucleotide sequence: TGTGCCAGCAGCTTAAGCAGGGGGCTCTACAATGAGCAGTTCTTC. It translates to CASSLSRGLYNEQFF.

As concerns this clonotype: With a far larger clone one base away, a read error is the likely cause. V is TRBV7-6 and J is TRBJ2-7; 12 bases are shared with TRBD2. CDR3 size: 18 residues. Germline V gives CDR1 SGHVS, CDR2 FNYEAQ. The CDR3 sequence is CARSFPLTSGRLIYEQYF. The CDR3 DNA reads TGTGCCAGAAGCTTCCCCCTGACTAGCGGGAGACTTATTTACGAGCAGTACTTC.

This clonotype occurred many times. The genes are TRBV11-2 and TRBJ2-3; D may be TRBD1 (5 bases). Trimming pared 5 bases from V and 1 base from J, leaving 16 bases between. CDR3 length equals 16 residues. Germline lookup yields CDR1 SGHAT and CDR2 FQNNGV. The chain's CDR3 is CASSPLTQGGTDTQYF. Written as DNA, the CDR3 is TGTGCCAGCAGCCCCTTGACACAAGGGGGCACAGATACGCAGTATTTT.

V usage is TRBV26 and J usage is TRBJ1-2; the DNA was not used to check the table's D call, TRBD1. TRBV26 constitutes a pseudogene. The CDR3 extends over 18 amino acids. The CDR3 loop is CASRRGLRVRIWDYGYTF. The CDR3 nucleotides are TGTGCCAGCAGGAGGGGGTTGAGGGTCCGGATATGGGACTATGGCTACACCTTC.

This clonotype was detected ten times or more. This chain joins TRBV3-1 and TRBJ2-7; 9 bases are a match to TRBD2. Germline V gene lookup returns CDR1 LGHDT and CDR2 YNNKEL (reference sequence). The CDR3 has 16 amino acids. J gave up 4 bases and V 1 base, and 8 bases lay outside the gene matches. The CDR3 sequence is CASSQGLSGSGYEQYF. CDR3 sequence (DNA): TGTGCCAGCAGCCAAGGTCTTAGCGGGAGCGGGTACGAGCAGTACTTC.

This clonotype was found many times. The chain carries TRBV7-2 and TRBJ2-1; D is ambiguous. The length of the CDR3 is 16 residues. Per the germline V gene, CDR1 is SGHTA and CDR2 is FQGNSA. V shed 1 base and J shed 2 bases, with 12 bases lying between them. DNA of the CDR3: TGTGCCAGCAGCTTAGAAGGCTCGTTACCCTACAATGAGCAGTTCTTC. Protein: CASSLEGSLPYNEQFF. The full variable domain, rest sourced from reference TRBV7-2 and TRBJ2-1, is GAGVSQSPSNKVTEKGKDVELRCDPISGHTALYWYRQSLGQGLEFLIYFQGNSAPDKSGLPSDRFSAERTGGSVSTLTIQRTQQEDSAVYLCASSLEGSLPYNEQFFGPGTRLTVL.

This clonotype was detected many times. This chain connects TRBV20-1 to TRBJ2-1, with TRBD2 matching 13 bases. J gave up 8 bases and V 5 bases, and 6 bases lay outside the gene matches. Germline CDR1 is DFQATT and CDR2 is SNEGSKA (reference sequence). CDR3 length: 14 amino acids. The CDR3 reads CSAFTSGRAHEQFF. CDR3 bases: TGCAGTGCTTTTACTAGCGGGAGGGCCCATGAGCAGTTCTTC.

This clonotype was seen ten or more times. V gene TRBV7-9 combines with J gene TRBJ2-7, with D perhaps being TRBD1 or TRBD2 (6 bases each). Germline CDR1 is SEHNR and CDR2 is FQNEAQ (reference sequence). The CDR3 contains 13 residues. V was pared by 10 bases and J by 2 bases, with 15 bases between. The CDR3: CATGEGVPYEQYF. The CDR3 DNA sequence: TGTGCCACGGGAGAGGGGGTTCCCTACGAGCAGTACTTC.

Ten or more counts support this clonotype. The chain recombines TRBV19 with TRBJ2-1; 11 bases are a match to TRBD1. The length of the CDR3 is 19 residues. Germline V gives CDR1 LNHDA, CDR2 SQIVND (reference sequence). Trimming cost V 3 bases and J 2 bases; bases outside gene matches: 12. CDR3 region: CASSIEKGRDRGAYNEQFF. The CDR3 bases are TGTGCCAGTAGTATCGAAAAAGGGAGGGACAGGGGGGCCTACAATGAGCAGTTCTTC. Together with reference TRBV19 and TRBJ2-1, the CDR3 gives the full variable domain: DGGITQSPKYLFRKEGQNVTLSCEQNLNHDAMYWYRQDPGQGLRLIYYSQIVNDFQKGDIAEGYSVSREKKESFPLTVTSAQKNPTAFYLCASSIEKGRDRGAYNEQFFGPGTRLTVL.